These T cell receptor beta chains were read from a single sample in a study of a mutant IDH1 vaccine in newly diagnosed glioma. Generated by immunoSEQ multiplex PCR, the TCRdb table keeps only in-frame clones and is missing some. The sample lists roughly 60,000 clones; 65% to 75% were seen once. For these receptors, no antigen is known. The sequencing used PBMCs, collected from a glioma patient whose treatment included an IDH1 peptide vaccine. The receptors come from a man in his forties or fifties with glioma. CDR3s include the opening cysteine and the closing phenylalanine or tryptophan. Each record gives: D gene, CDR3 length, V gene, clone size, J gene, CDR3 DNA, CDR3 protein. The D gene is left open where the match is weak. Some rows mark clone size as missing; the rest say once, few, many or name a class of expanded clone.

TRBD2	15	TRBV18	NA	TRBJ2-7	TGTGCCAGCTCACCCCGGGGGGGAGGTTTGGACGAGCAGTACTTC	CASSPRGGGLDEQYF
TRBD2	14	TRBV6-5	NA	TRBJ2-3	TGTGCCAGCACCCCCCCGGGGGGGATAGATACGCAGTATTTT	CASTPPGGIDTQYF
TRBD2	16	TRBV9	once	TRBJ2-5	TGTGCCAGCAGCGCACACGGGACTAGCGGGGGGGAGACCCAGTACTTC	CASSAHGTSGGETQYF
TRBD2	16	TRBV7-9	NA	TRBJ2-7	TGTGCCAGCAGCTTAGGGCTAGCGGGGGAGGCCTACGAGCAGTACTTC	CASSLGLAGEAYEQYF
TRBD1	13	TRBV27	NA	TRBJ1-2	TGTGCCAGCAAGGGACAGGGTTTTGATGGCTACACCTTC	CASKGQGFDGYTF
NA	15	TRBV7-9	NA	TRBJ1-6	TGTGCCAGCAGCTCCCAGGTGGATCTTAATTCACCCCTCCACTTT	CASSSQVDLNSPLHF
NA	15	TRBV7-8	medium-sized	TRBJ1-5	TGTGCCAGCAGCTTAGTTGGGGGGGATGGTCAGCCCCAGCATTTT	CASSLVGGDGQPQHF
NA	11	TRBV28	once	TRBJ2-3	TGTGCCAGCAGTTTTGCGGATACGCAGTATTTT	CASSFADTQYF
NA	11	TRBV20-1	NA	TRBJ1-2	TGCAGTGCCCTCTTTAACTATGGCTACACCTTC	CSALFNYGYTF
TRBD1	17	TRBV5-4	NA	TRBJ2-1	TGTGCCAGCAGCTTCCCTTCGGGACAGGGTCCCTACAATGAGCAGTTCTTC	CASSFPSGQGPYNEQFF
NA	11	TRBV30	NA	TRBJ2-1	TGTGCCTGGAGTGACTACAATGAGCAGTTCTTC	CAWSDYNEQFF
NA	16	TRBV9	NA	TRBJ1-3	TGTGCCAGCAGCGTAGTTAGGGGACTATCGGGAAACACCATATATTTT	CASSVVRGLSGNTIYF
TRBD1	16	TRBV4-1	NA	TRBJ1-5	TGCGCCAGCAGCCCCAGGGACAGGGTAAGCAATCAGCCCCAGCATTTT	CASSPRDRVSNQPQHF
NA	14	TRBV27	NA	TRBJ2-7	TGTGCCAGCAGTTTCACGGGACACTCCTACGAGCAGTACTTC	CASSFTGHSYEQYF
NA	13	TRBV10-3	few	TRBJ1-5	TGTGCCATCCGCCAGGGTGAGGATCAGCCCCAGCATTTT	CAIRQGEDQPQHF
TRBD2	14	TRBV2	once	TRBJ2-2	TGTGCCAGCAGTGTCGAGCGGGGGACCGGGGAGCTGTTTTTT	CASSVERGTGELFF
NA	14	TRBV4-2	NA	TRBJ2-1	TGTGCCAGCAGCCAAGATGGGCCGGGGAATGAGCAGTTCTTC	CASSQDGPGNEQFF
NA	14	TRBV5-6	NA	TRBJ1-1	TGTGCCAGCACCAGCTACCCGGGGGACACTGAAGCTTTCTTT	CASTSYPGDTEAFF
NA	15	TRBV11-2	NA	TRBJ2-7	TGTGCCAGCAGCTTAGCCCCAGGGGACTCCTACGAGCAGTACTTC	CASSLAPGDSYEQYF
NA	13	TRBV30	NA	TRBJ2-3	TGTGCCTCCAGGGGCGTCCCGGGAGATACGCAGTATTTT	CASRGVPGDTQYF
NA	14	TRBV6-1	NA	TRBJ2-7	TGTGCCAGCAGTGAAGCGGTAGGAGGTCTCGAGCAGTACTTC	CASSEAVGGLEQYF
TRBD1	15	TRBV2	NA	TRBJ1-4	TGTGCCAGCAGTGAAGCCGGGACAGGGAATGAAAAACTGTTTTTT	CASSEAGTGNEKLFF
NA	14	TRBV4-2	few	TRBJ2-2	TGTGCCAGCAGCCAAGCGAGTCTCACCGGGGAGCTGTTTTTT	CASSQASLTGELFF
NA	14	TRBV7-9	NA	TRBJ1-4	TGTGCCAGCAGCTGGGGACTACGATCGGAAAAACTGTTTTTT	CASSWGLRSEKLFF
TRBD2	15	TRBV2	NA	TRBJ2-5	TGTGCCAGCAGTGATAGCGGGAGCGCGAGTGAGACCCAGTACTTC	CASSDSGSASETQYF
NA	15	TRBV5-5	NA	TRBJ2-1	TGTGCCAGCAGCTTGGTCGGACCACTATACAATGAGCAGTTCTTC	CASSLVGPLYNEQFF
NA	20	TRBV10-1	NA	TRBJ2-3	TGCGCCAGCAGTTCTGCACTACCGGGCCCAAAGCAGGCTTTCACAGATACGCAGTATTTT	CASSSALPGPKQAFTDTQYF
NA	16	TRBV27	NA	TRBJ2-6	TGTGCCAGCAGACCCTTGGGAGGTTCAGGGGCCAACGTCCTGACTTTC	CASRPLGGSGANVLTF
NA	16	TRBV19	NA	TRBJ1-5	TGTGCCAGTAGTAGGGACTTACAGGGTCGGAATCAGCCCCAGCATTTT	CASSRDLQGRNQPQHF
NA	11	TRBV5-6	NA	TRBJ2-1	TGTGCCAGCAGCTTGGGGCCTGAGCAGTTCTTC	CASSLGPEQFF
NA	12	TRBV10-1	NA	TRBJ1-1	TGCGCCAGCATGAGGAGAGCGAGGGGTGCTTTCTTT	CASMRRARGAFF
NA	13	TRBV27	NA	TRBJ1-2	TGTGCCAGCAGAGGAGGGTTGCGCTATGGCTACACCTTC	CASRGGLRYGYTF
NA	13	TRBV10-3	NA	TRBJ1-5	TGTGCCATCAGTGAGACGCGGGACGAGCCCCAGCATTTT	CAISETRDEPQHF
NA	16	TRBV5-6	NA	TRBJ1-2	TGTGCCAGCAGCTTGTCCTGGGACGGAGGAAACTATGGCTACACCTTC	CASSLSWDGGNYGYTF
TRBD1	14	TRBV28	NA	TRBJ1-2	TGTGCCAGCAGTCCCGGGACAGCTAACTATGGCTACACCTTC	CASSPGTANYGYTF
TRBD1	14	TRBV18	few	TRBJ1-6	TGTGCCAGCTCACAGGGACAGCAAAATTCACCCCTCCACTTT	CASSQGQQNSPLHF
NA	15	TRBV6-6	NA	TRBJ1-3	TGTGCCAGCAGTTTGGATACCGGCTCTGGAAACACCATATATTTT	CASSLDTGSGNTIYF
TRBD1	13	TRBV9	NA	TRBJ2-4	TGTGCCAGCAGCGTAGGGGACAGGGACATTCAGTACTTC	CASSVGDRDIQYF
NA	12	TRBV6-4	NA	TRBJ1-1	TGTGCCCCCTTGAGGATCGTAACTGAAGCTTTCTTT	CAPLRIVTEAFF
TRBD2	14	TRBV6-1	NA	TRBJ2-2	TGTGCCAGCTCAGCGGGGATCAACACCGGGGAGCTGTTTTTT	CASSAGINTGELFF
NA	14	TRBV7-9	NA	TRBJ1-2	TGTGCCAGCAGCTCCCCCCGGCAGGGGTATGGCTACACCTTC	CASSSPRQGYGYTF
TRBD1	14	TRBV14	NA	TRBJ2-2	TGTGCCAGCAGGGGACAGGGGAGGACCGGGGAGCTGTTTTTT	CASRGQGRTGELFF
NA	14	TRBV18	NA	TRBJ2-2	TGTGCCAGCTCGTCCGGGACTGTCACCGGGGAGCTGTTTTTT	CASSSGTVTGELFF
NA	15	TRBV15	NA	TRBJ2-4	TGTGCCACCAGCAGATCATTGTCGCCCTCAAACATTCAGTACTTC	CATSRSLSPSNIQYF
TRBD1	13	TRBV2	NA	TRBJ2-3	TGTGCCAGCAGTAAACAGGGGGCAGATACGCAGTATTTT	CASSKQGADTQYF
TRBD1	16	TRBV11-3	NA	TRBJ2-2	TGTGCCAGCAGCCCCAGACAGGGGGCCGACACCGGGGAGCTGTTTTTT	CASSPRQGADTGELFF
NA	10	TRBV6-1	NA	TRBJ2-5	TGTGCCAGCAGGGAAGAGACCCAGTACTTC	CASREETQYF
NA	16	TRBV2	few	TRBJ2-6	TGTGCCAGCAGTGAAGCAGAGTACTCTGGGGCCAACGTCCTGACTTTC	CASSEAEYSGANVLTF
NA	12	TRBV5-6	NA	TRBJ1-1	TGTGCCAGCAGCTTACTACAGGGAGAAGCTTTCTTT	CASSLLQGEAFF
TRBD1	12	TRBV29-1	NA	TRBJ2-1	TGCAGCCACAGGGGGATTTACAATGAGCAGTTCTTC	CSHRGIYNEQFF
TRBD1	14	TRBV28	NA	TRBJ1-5	TGTGCCAGCAGACGACAGGGGAGAGGTCAGCCCCAGCATTTT	CASRRQGRGQPQHF
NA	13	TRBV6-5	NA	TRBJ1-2	TGTGCCAGCAGTACCCGGGGGAACTATGGCTACACCTTC	CASSTRGNYGYTF
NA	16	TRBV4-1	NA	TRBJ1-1	TGCGCCAGCAGCCAAGTTTCGGCCGCGGTGAACACTGAAGCTTTCTTT	CASSQVSAAVNTEAFF
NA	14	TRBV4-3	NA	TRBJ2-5	TGCGCCAGCAGCGCCCGGGACGGTGGGGAGACCCAGTACTTC	CASSARDGGETQYF
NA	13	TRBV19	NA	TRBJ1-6	TGTGCCAGTAGTACAGGCTTAAATTCACCCCTCCACTTT	CASSTGLNSPLHF
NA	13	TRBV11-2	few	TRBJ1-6	TGTGCCAGCAGCTTAGATCGGGATTCACCCCTCCACTTT	CASSLDRDSPLHF
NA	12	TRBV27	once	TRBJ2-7	TGTGCCAGCAGTCCCACCCGACTAGAGTGGTACTTC	CASSPTRLEWYF